The clone carrying this T cell receptor (beta chain) was counted ten times or more. The data were taken from a study of prognosis after radiotherapy for stage I lung cancer. The wider study: Some 13 cases involved newly diagnosed primary stage I lung tumors, and roughly 5 involved oligometastatic NSCLC subsequent to surgical resection of the primary tumor. Development of distant metastases after radiotherapy was seen in several patients at a median of approximately seven months, with no significant progression in more than twelve.

Using two-round multiplex PCR, the authors amplified TCR beta CDR3 from genomic DNA. First-round PCR, the initial amplification, used primers specific to each TRBV and TRBJ gene. TCRdb re-called the multiplex PCR reads with MiXCR, one entry per CDR3 protein. Counted here are approximately 30,000 distinct CDR3 sequences, approximately 31% occurring once; the ten biggest clones make up 12%. The CDR3 extends over 16 amino acids. The J segment lost 9 bases and the V segment lost 6 bases, leaving 12 bases of the junction unmatched. The germline CDR1 and CDR2 sequences are MDHEN and SYDVKM. The starting material was PBMCs, obtained before or after stereotactic body radiation therapy (not recorded which). The rearrangement uses TRBV28 and TRBJ2-1; TRBD2 agrees at 12 bases. The sequence was collected from a donor over 45 with non-small cell lung cancer. The CDR3 bases are TGTGCCAGCAGCCGTCTAGCGGGAGGGCCGTCGGGTGAGCAGTTCTTC. Residues: CASSRLAGGPSGEQFF.